This is a list of T cell receptor beta chains from one sample in a study of T cell responses to AZD1222 COVID-19 vaccine. Assay used: immunoSEQ multiplex PCR; TCRdb lists only in-frame clones, some missing. The table lists some 150,000 clones, around 94% of them singletons. Sequences were derived from peripheral blood, sampled on day 0 of AZD1222 vaccination. These receptors originate from an adult in good health. Each CDR3 is given with its conserved first and last residue. The size entry is marked missing in some rows and otherwise reads once, few, many or a size class.

CDR3 protein: CAGQGGRLTGELFF
clone size: .
J gene: TRBJ2-2
V gene: TRBV2

CDR3 protein: CASSMWGISQPQHF
clone size: .
J gene: TRBJ1-5
V gene: TRBV19

CDR3 protein: CASRTGLEETQYF
clone size: .
J gene: TRBJ2-5
V gene: TRBV19

CDR3 protein: CASSLFQEKQFF
clone size: .
J gene: TRBJ2-1
V gene: TRBV28

CDR3 protein: CASSLAVREDEQFF
clone size: once
J gene: TRBJ2-1
V gene: TRBV5-1

CDR3 protein: CASSQDGDEKLFF
clone size: .
J gene: TRBJ1-4
V gene: TRBV4-1

CDR3 protein: CAWSGDRGFRNNQPQHF
clone size: .
J gene: TRBJ1-5
V gene: TRBV30

CDR3 protein: CASSPNSYNSPLHF
clone size: .
J gene: TRBJ1-6
V gene: TRBV3-1/TRBV3-2

CDR3 protein: CASSVSSREKLFF
clone size: .
J gene: TRBJ1-4
V gene: TRBV2

CDR3 protein: CASSPGTAYTDTQYF
clone size: .
J gene: TRBJ2-3
V gene: TRBV4-3

CDR3 protein: CASSYSRENQPQHF
clone size: .
J gene: TRBJ1-5
V gene: TRBV6-5

CDR3 protein: CASSPGEADTQYF
clone size: .
J gene: TRBJ2-3
V gene: TRBV6-2/TRBV6-3

CDR3 protein: CASSPWAGELFF
clone size: .
J gene: TRBJ2-2
V gene: TRBV3-1/TRBV3-2

CDR3 protein: CASSRGGELFF
clone size: .
J gene: TRBJ2-2
V gene: TRBV11-3

CDR3 protein: CASILTGGAGGYTF
clone size: .
J gene: TRBJ1-2
V gene: TRBV7-2

CDR3 protein: CASRARVGTQYF
clone size: .
J gene: TRBJ2-5
V gene: TRBV2

CDR3 protein: CASGMSGTLSPKSYGYTF
clone size: .
J gene: TRBJ1-2
V gene: TRBV12-5

CDR3 protein: CASSPDSRTGETQYF
clone size: .
J gene: TRBJ2-5
V gene: TRBV3-1/TRBV3-2

CDR3 protein: CASSFLSGNTIYF
clone size: once
J gene: TRBJ1-3
V gene: TRBV11-1

CDR3 protein: CASSPGASGTGEQFF
clone size: .
J gene: TRBJ2-1
V gene: TRBV11-2

CDR3 protein: CASSKTGLRSPLHF
clone size: .
J gene: TRBJ1-6
V gene: TRBV21-1

CDR3 protein: CASSLGGGTGGSGANVLTF
clone size: .
J gene: TRBJ2-6
V gene: TRBV28

CDR3 protein: CASSQARTANNSPLHF
clone size: .
J gene: TRBJ1-6
V gene: TRBV3-1/TRBV3-2

CDR3 protein: CASSTGQGNGYTF
clone size: .
J gene: TRBJ1-2
V gene: TRBV12-3/TRBV12-4

CDR3 protein: CASSPPGLGEKLFF
clone size: .
J gene: TRBJ1-4
V gene: TRBV18

CDR3 protein: CASRGQPASYSGNTIYF
clone size: .
J gene: TRBJ1-3
V gene: TRBV25-1

CDR3 protein: CASSTRTGQVSGYTF
clone size: .
J gene: TRBJ1-2
V gene: TRBV13

CDR3 protein: CATSDGAVSSYNEQFF
clone size: .
J gene: TRBJ2-1
V gene: TRBV24-1

CDR3 protein: CGISSEGGIGGQFF
clone size: .
J gene: TRBJ2-1
V gene: TRBV2

CDR3 protein: CASSLGYEEQFF
clone size: .
J gene: TRBJ2-1
V gene: TRBV9

CDR3 protein: CASSGGRGWDNEQFF
clone size: .
J gene: TRBJ2-1
V gene: TRBV9

CDR3 protein: CASSPVFGVEKLFF
clone size: .
J gene: TRBJ1-4
V gene: TRBV7-9

CDR3 protein: CASSLHLLTEQFF
clone size: .
J gene: TRBJ2-1
V gene: TRBV11-2

CDR3 protein: CASSQALNYGYTF
clone size: few
J gene: TRBJ1-2
V gene: TRBV4-1

CDR3 protein: CASSSQGLNTEAFF
clone size: .
J gene: TRBJ1-1
V gene: TRBV19

CDR3 protein: CASSEDGGGANEQFF
clone size: .
J gene: TRBJ2-1
V gene: TRBV6-1

CDR3 protein: CASSQDPTGGPRNEQFF
clone size: .
J gene: TRBJ2-1
V gene: TRBV3-1/TRBV3-2